This T cell receptor (beta chain) stems from a study of OX40 agonist ivuxolimab in advanced cancers. Study-level results: More expanded clones were seen, on average, in CD8+ T cells than in CD4+.

This clone was seen only once. Its specificity is unknown. The CDR3 is 17 amino acids. Germline CDR1 SGHDN, CDR2 FVKESK. Between the trimmed V and J ends, which lost 1 base and 0 bases, there was a span of 13 bases. Measured with immunoSEQ multiplex PCR; TCRdb has only the in-frame clones, and not every one. The sample comprises roughly 66,000 clones, approximately 83% of which are singletons, and approximately 0.75% rests with the top ten. This TCR derives from an adult with an advanced solid tumor such as melanoma, head and neck, liver or kidney cancer. This chain connects TRBV14 to TRBJ1-3; D possibly corresponds to TRBD1 (6 bases). Specimen: CD4+ or CD8+ T cells sorted from blood, collected in a trial of the OX40 agonist ivuxolimab. The CDR3 sequence: CASSQGVRGYSGNTIYF. CDR3 coding DNA: TGTGCCAGCAGCCAAGGCGTCAGGGGTTACTCTGGAAACACCATATATTTT.